Listed below are T cell receptor beta chains from one sample, sequenced in a study of PD-1 blockade in mismatch repair-deficient tumors. Clones were read by immunoSEQ multiplex PCR, and TCRdb kept only the in-frame ones, dropping some. The data show some 100,000 clones, 82% seen once. The sample consisted of peripheral blood, taken 30 to 36 weeks after starting pembrolizumab. The origin of the receptors is an adult with mismatch repair-deficient cancer. Each CDR3 is given with its conserved first and last residue. A D gene is named only where the DNA matches it firmly. Size is omitted from some rows. Given values are once, few, many or a class for expanded clones.

NA	NA	TRBV29-1	TRBJ2-7	CSVVWGAGEQYF	TGCAGCGTTGTTTGGGGGGCTGGCGAGCAGTACTTC
NA	NA	TRBV5-8	TRBJ1-4	CASIRRGSATNEKLFF	TGTGCCAGCATCCGGAGGGGATCCGCAACTAATGAAAAACTGTTTTTT
TRBD2	NA	TRBV5-1	TRBJ2-5	CASSLGASGNGETQYF	TGCGCCAGCAGCTTGGGGGCTAGCGGGAATGGAGAGACCCAGTACTTC
TRBD2	few	TRBV27	TRBJ2-1	CASSLASGRPYNEQFF	TGTGCCAGCAGTTTAGCTAGCGGGAGGCCCTACAATGAGCAGTTCTTC
TRBD1	NA	TRBV6-1	TRBJ1-3	CASSDPGQGDVSGNTIYF	TGTGCCAGCAGTGACCCGGGACAGGGGGATGTTTCTGGAAACACCATATATTTT
NA	once	TRBV12-1	TRBJ1-2	CASSTLRAYRASNYGYTF	TGTGCCAGCAGTACCCTCAGGGCTTACAGGGCTTCTAACTATGGCTACACCTTC
TRBD2	once	TRBV9	TRBJ2-1	CASSVTSGLEQFF	TGTGCCAGCAGCGTGACTAGCGGGCTTGAGCAGTTCTTC
NA	NA	TRBV27	TRBJ2-1	CASSLGGGPYNEQFF	TGTGCCAGCTCCCTGGGAGGGGGGCCCTACAATGAGCAGTTCTTC
TRBD1	few	TRBV7-7	TRBJ2-2	CASSTGQGHTGELFF	TGTGCTAGCAGCACGGGACAGGGGCACACCGGGGAGCTGTTTTTT
TRBD1	NA	TRBV9	TRBJ2-7	CASSDKTGGEQYF	TGTGCCAGCAGCGACAAGACAGGGGGCGAGCAGTACTTC
TRBD1	few	TRBV7-2	TRBJ2-2	CASSPRQGGNTGELFF	TGTGCCAGCAGTCCACGACAGGGGGGGAACACCGGGGAGCTGTTTTTT
TRBD2	NA	TRBV11-3	TRBJ2-5	CASSSFSGTETQYF	TGTGCCAGCAGCTCCTTTAGCGGGACAGAGACCCAGTACTTC
NA	NA	TRBV7-9	TRBJ1-1	CASSLSSDAFF	TGTGCCAGCAGCTTATCTTCTGATGCTTTCTTT
NA	NA	TRBV18	TRBJ2-6	CASQSTSEGANVLTF	TGTGCCAGCCAATCGACCTCGGAGGGGGCCAACGTCCTGACTTTC
TRBD1	NA	TRBV6-5	TRBJ1-5	CAVQGARGNQPQHF	TGTGCCGTCCAGGGGGCTCGGGGCAATCAGCCCCAGCATTTT
NA	NA	TRBV9	TRBJ1-3	CASSVESFSGNTIYF	TGTGCCAGCAGCGTAGAATCATTCTCTGGAAACACCATATATTTT
NA	NA	TRBV6-6	TRBJ1-2	CASSPADGYTF	TGTGCCAGCAGTCCCGCTGATGGCTACACCTTC
NA	NA	TRBV7-8	TRBJ1-1	CASSLRDEAFF	TGTGCCAGCAGCTTAAGGGATGAAGCTTTCTTT
NA	few	TRBV25-1	TRBJ1-2	CASAQRGAGNYGYTF	TGTGCCAGCGCCCAACGGGGGGCCGGGAACTATGGCTACACCTTC
NA	NA	TRBV6-5	TRBJ1-2	CASSSQKQGGNYGYTF	TGTGCCAGCAGTTCCCAAAAACAGGGAGGGAACTATGGCTACACCTTC
NA	NA	TRBV10-3	TRBJ2-3	CAISGPKEGSTDTQYF	TGTGCCATCAGTGGTCCGAAGGAGGGGAGCACAGATACGCAGTATTTT
NA	NA	TRBV7-9	TRBJ2-7	CASSSSYYEQYF	TGTGCCAGCAGCTCATCCTACTACGAGCAGTACTTC
NA	NA	TRBV19	TRBJ1-1	CASSSLGTEAFF	TGTGCCAGTAGTTCCCTTGGGACTGAAGCTTTCTTT
TRBD1	few	TRBV7-2	TRBJ2-7	CASSTGQVYEQYF	TGTGCCAGCAGCACTGGACAGGTGTACGAGCAGTACTTC
NA	NA	TRBV19	TRBJ1-2	CASSPVGYGYTF	TGTGCCAGTAGTCCCGTCGGCTATGGCTACACCTTC
NA	NA	TRBV2	TRBJ2-5	CASSGLRAQTQYF	TGTGCCAGCAGTGGCTTACGGGCACAGACCCAGTACTTC
TRBD2	NA	TRBV11-2	TRBJ2-5	CASRHQREGLQTQYF	TGTGCCAGCAGACATCAGCGGGAGGGCCTTCAGACCCAGTACTTC
TRBD2	NA	TRBV11-2	TRBJ2-7	CASSLASGSIYEQYF	TGTGCCAGCAGCTTAGCTAGCGGGAGTATCTACGAGCAGTACTTC
TRBD2	NA	TRBV2	TRBJ2-2	CASSYVSPGLAGTGELFF	TGTGCCAGCAGTTACGTCTCCCCGGGACTAGCGGGCACCGGGGAGCTGTTTTTT
NA	NA	TRBV28	TRBJ2-3	CASRQTGGLADTQYF	TGTGCCAGCAGACAAACCGGAGGGCTGGCAGATACGCAGTATTTT
TRBD1	few	TRBV7-2	TRBJ2-7	CASSLPGQHYEQYF	TGTGCCAGCAGCTTGCCGGGACAGCACTACGAGCAGTACTTC
NA	NA	TRBV5-4	TRBJ2-7	CASSLVGTYEQYF	TGTGCCAGCAGCTTGGTAGGAACCTACGAGCAGTACTTC
NA	few	TRBV25-1	TRBJ1-2	CASGEMWTVNGYTF	TGTGCCAGCGGTGAGATGTGGACTGTCAACGGCTACACCTTC
NA	NA	TRBV7-9	TRBJ2-7	CASSRWDGYYEQYF	TGTGCCAGCAGCCGATGGGACGGATACTACGAGCAGTACTTC
NA	NA	TRBV7-6	TRBJ2-7	CASSSDRSSYEQYF	TGTGCCAGCAGCTCGGACAGAAGCTCCTACGAGCAGTACTTC
NA	NA	TRBV10-2	TRBJ2-6	CASKESPSPGANVLTF	TGCGCCAGCAAGGAGTCCCCCAGCCCTGGGGCCAACGTCCTGACTTTC
NA	once	TRBV6-5	TRBJ2-1	CASSYITGEQFF	TGTGCCAGCAGTTACATTACCGGTGAGCAGTTCTTC
NA	NA	TRBV5-1	TRBJ1-2	CASSAAAPTLNYGYTF	TGCGCCAGCAGCGCGGCAGCTCCCACCCTCAACTATGGCTACACCTTC
NA	NA	TRBV12-5	TRBJ1-5	CASGLEDHQPQHF	TGTGCTAGTGGTTTGGAGGATCATCAGCCCCAGCATTTT
NA	NA	TRBV29-1	TRBJ2-4	CSARDPGAKNIQYF	TGCAGCGCCAGGGACCCGGGGGCCAAAAACATTCAGTACTTC
NA	NA	TRBV9	TRBJ2-3	CASSDNKDTQYF	TGTGCCAGCAGCGACAACAAGGATACGCAGTATTTT
TRBD1	NA	TRBV19	TRBJ1-2	CASSLWDREGYGYTF	TGTGCCAGTAGTCTCTGGGACAGGGAAGGGTATGGCTACACCTTC
NA	NA	TRBV7-2	TRBJ2-5	CASSAPEGGETQYF	TGTGCCAGCAGCGCCCCGGAGGGAGGAGAGACCCAGTACTTC
NA	NA	TRBV6-1	TRBJ1-1	CASAPPNTEAFF	TGTGCCAGCGCCCCCCCGAACACTGAAGCTTTCTTT
NA	NA	TRBV7-2	TRBJ2-7	CASSFSSQASYEQYF	TGTGCCAGCAGCTTCTCTTCCCAGGCATCCTACGAGCAGTACTTC
NA	NA	TRBV5-1	TRBJ1-1	CASSLGENTEAFF	TGCGCCAGCAGCTTGGGCGAGAACACTGAAGCTTTCTTT
NA	NA	TRBV21-1	TRBJ2-3	CASSKASSGRIGVITDTQYF	TGTGCCAGCAGCAAAGCATCTAGCGGGAGAATAGGGGTTATAACAGATACGCAGTATTTT
TRBD2	NA	TRBV27	TRBJ2-7	CASSSTRTSGRAQQYF	TGTGCCAGCAGTTCGACCCGGACTAGCGGGAGGGCCCAGCAGTACTTC
TRBD2	NA	TRBV7-9	TRBJ2-1	CASSSQGLAANEQFF	TGTGCCAGCAGCTCCCAGGGACTAGCGGCCAATGAGCAGTTCTTC
NA	once	TRBV5-4	TRBJ1-4	CASSKNRDPNEKLFF	TGTGCCAGCAGCAAAAACAGGGATCCTAATGAAAAACTGTTTTTT
NA	NA	TRBV7-3	TRBJ2-3	CASSSGASSLDTQYF	TGTGCCAGCAGCTCTGGGGCTAGCTCACTAGATACGCAGTATTTT
NA	few	TRBV19	TRBJ2-7	CASSYGPGYEQYF	TGTGCCAGTAGTTATGGACCGGGCTACGAGCAGTACTTC
NA	NA	TRBV4-2	TRBJ1-2	CASSQTKIGYTF	TGTGCCAGCAGCCAAACGAAGATCGGCTACACCTTC
TRBD2	NA	TRBV15	TRBJ2-1	CATAEGLAGGYEQFF	TGTGCCACCGCGGAGGGACTAGCGGGAGGATATGAGCAGTTCTTC
TRBD1	NA	TRBV5-5	TRBJ1-2	CATDRAFLGYTF	TGTGCCACCGACAGGGCCTTCCTCGGCTACACCTTC
TRBD1	NA	TRBV9	TRBJ2-2	CASSPRTGEGGELFF	TGTGCCAGCAGCCCCCGGACAGGGGAAGGCGGGGAGCTGTTTTTT
NA	NA	TRBV19	TRBJ1-3	CASSHRVSFSSGNTIYF	TGTGCCAGCTCCCACAGGGTCTCTTTTTCCTCTGGAAACACCATATATTTT